This TCR beta chain comes out of a study of OX40 agonist ivuxolimab in advanced cancers. Background on the study: Of mixed ages from about 20 to 85 and averaging about 60 years, the group was roughly 83% male. Partial responses occurred in three patients (one hepatocellular carcinoma, two cutaneous melanoma). Findings and limits, study-wide: Clonal expansion was seen in CD4+ and CD8+ blood T cells by week 6 at 0.1 to 3.0 mg/kg.

V was shortened by 0 bases and J by 5 bases, with 8 bases between the two germline ends. Germline V gene data show CDR1 as GTSNPN and CDR2 as SVGIG (reference sequence). This CDR3 has 13 residues. Assay used: immunoSEQ multiplex PCR; TCRdb lists only in-frame clones, some missing. The table shows some 86,000 clones, with roughly 88% occurring only once. Turning to this clone: Its antigen is not identified.

J is TRBJ2-1 and V is TRBV30; a possible D gene is TRBD2 (6 bases). The sequence was obtained from an adult with an advanced solid tumor such as melanoma, head and neck, liver or kidney cancer. This sample comprised CD4+ or CD8+ T cells sorted from blood, obtained in a trial of the OX40 agonist ivuxolimab. CDR3 sequence: CAWSVGGHNEQFF. The CDR3 DNA reads TGTGCCTGGAGTGTGGGGGGACACAATGAGCAGTTCTTC.